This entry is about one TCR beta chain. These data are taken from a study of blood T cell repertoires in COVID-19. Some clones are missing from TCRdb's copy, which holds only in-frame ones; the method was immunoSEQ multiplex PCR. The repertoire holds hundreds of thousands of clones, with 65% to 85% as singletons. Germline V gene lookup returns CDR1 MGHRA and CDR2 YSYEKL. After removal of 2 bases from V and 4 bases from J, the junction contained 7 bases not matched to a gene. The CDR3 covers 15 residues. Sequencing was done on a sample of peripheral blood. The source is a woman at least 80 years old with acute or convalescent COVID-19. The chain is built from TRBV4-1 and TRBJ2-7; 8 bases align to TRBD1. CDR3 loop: CASSQPGQERYEQYF. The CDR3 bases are TGCGCCAGCAGCCAACCGGGACAGGAGCGTTACGAGCAGTACTTC.